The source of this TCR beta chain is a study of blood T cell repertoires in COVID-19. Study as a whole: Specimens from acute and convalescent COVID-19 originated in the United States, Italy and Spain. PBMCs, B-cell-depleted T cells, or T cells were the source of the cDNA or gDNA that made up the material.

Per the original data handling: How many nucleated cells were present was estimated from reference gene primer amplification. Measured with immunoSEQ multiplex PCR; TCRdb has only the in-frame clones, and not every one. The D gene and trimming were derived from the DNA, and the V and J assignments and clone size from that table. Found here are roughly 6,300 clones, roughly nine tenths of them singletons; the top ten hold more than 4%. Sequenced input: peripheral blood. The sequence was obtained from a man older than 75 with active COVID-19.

CDR3 DNA: TGTGCCAGCAGTAGGGGACTAGCGAAAGACGGGGAGCTGTTTTTT. Translated, it gives CASSRGLAKDGELFF. This sequence joins TRBV5-4 and TRBJ2-2; 10 bases fit TRBD2. The CDR3 is 15 amino acids. Germline CDR1 is SGHNT and CDR2 is YYREEE (reference sequence). The V segment lost 5 bases and the J segment 7 bases; nucleotides outside the gene matches: 8.